This record concerns one TCR beta chain sequence. In germline, CDR1 is SNHLY, CDR2 FYNNEI. The trim removed 7 bases at V and 11 bases at J, leaving 14 bases unmatched. The CDR3 spans 14 residues. The data derive from a study of T cell responses to AZD1222 COVID-19 vaccine. TCRdb keeps only in-frame clones here, not all; method: immunoSEQ multiplex PCR. In the table there are about 140,000 clones, around 91% of which are singletons. This specimen consisted of peripheral blood, obtained 28 days after the second AZD1222 dose. The gene calls are TRBV2 and TRBJ1-1; 9 bases align to TRBD1. The origin of this receptor is an adult who received the AZD1222 COVID-19 vaccine. Here the CDR3 reads CASTLDRGKMRAFF. For the CDR3, the DNA is TGTGCCAGCACCTTGGACAGGGGTAAAATGAGGGCTTTCTTT.